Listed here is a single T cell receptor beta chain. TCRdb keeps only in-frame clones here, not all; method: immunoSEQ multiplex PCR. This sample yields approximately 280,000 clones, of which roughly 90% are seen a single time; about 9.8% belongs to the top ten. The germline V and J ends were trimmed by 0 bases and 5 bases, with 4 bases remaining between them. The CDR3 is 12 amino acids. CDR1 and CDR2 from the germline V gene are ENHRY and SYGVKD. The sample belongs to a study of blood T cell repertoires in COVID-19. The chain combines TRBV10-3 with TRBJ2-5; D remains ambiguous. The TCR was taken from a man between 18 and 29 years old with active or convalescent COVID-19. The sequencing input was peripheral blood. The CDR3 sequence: CAISESQETQYF. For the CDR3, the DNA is TGTGCCATCAGTGAGTCCCAGGAGACCCAGTACTTC.